The 6 T cell receptor beta chains below all came from one sample that was sequenced in a study of blood T cell repertoires in COVID-19 (dated by TCRdb to the early 2020s). The library was obtained by the immunoSEQ multiplex PCR assay. Sourced from immuneACCESS, this table was stored by TCRdb with only in-frame sequences that have V and J called. A share of the clones is absent; for the studies checked, an unresolved V gene accounts for under half, and the remainder has no known explanation. A total of around 70,000 clones appear in this sample, around 74% of them only once. The ten largest clonotypes hold around 20% of the sample. The specimen was peripheral blood. These receptors came from a man aged 65 to 85 with acute or convalescent COVID-19.

The chain joins TRBV9 to TRBJ2-3; D might be TRBD2 (6 bases). V lost 3 bases and J 2 bases, leaving 25 bases between the germline ends. Germline CDR1 and CDR2: SGDLS and YYNGEE. This CDR3 contains 19 residues. The chain's CDR3 is CASSEGSGYSTSHTDTQYF. The CDR3 DNA reads as TGTGCCAGCAGCGAGGGTAGCGGCTATTCTACCTCACACACAGATACGCAGTATTTT.

V and J are TRBV7-8 and TRBJ1-1; possibly TRBD1 for D (5 bases). In germline, CDR1 is SGHVS, CDR2 FQNEAQ. The ends were cut back, 6 bases at V and 4 bases at J, with 21 bases in the middle. The CDR3 runs 16 residues. The DNA for the CDR3 is TGTGCCAGCAGTTCAGAGGCGGGGAGGAGGGGCACTGAAGCTTTCTTT. It yields the protein CASSSEAGRRGTEAFF.

The V gene is TRBV27, the J gene TRBJ2-3, with 7 nucleotides matching TRBD1. The CDR3 has 13 residues. CDR1 and CDR2 (germline): MNHEY, SMNVEV (reference sequence). V gave up 7 bases and J gave up 5 bases; unmatched junction bases: 6. CDR3 loop: CASTATGVDTQYF. DNA of the CDR3: TGTGCCAGCACCGCTACAGGGGTAGATACGCAGTATTTT.

This clone turned up a few times. This sequence joins TRBV29-1 and TRBJ2-5; D may be TRBD1 (5 bases). V was trimmed by 4 bases and J by 4 bases, leaving 7 bases between them. Germline CDR1 SQVTM, CDR2 ANQGSEA. This CDR3 contains 11 residues. The CDR3 DNA follows: TGCAGCGTTGCGCAGGGAGAGACCCAGTACTTC. The encoded protein is CSVAQGETQYF.

The chain couples TRBV5-1 to TRBJ1-1, with a weak D call TRBD1 (5 bases). The V end was cut by 4 bases, the J end by 4 bases, with 11 bases between. The germline gives CDR1 SGHRS, CDR2 YFSETQ. The CDR3 extends over 13 amino acids. The CDR3 nucleotides are TGCGCCAGCAGCCCCGATCAGGGCACTGAAGCTTTCTTT. Its protein product is CASSPDQGTEAFF.

This clone was seen once. One end of the junction is discordant with germline, which a read error may explain. The chain combines TRBV7-7 with TRBJ1-2; 8 positions agree with TRBD1. The CDR3 is 16 residues long. The germline gives CDR1 SSHAT, CDR2 FNYEAQ (reference sequence). For the CDR3, the DNA is TGTGCTAGCAGTTCACCGGGACAGGAGGGCCCTTATGGCTACACCTTC. It encodes CASSSPGQEGPYGYTF. Complete variable domain (other parts from reference TRBV7-7 and TRBJ1-2): GAGVSQSPRYKVTKRGQDVTLRCDPISSHATLYWYQQALGQGPEFLTYFNYEAQPDKSGLPSDRFSAERPEGSISTLTIQRTEQRDSAMYRCASSSPGQEGPYGYTFGSGTRLTVV.